This T cell receptor (beta chain) was profiled in a study of blood T cell repertoires in COVID-19. About the research overall: Both acute and convalescent COVID-19 samples were obtained from the United States, Italy and Spain. The analysed material was cDNA or gDNA that came from T cells, B-cell-depleted T cells, or PBMCs.

Per the germline V gene, CDR1 is SGHVS and CDR2 is FQNEAQ. The CDR3 length is 16 residues. V lost 1 base, J lost 8 bases, and 9 bases stayed unmatched. Original handling: Estimates of nucleated cell counts were drawn from the amplification of reference gene primers. TCRdb keeps only in-frame clones here, not all; method: immunoSEQ multiplex PCR. The V and J calls and clone size are taken from that table; D and trimming were inferred from the DNA. The top ten clones hold 15% of a sample with roughly 100,000 clones, 80% to 90% of them seen once. The TCR originated in a man in his forties or fifties with acute or convalescent COVID-19. Source material: peripheral blood. The chain is built from TRBV7-8 and TRBJ1-4, with TRBD1 matching over 8 bases. CDR3 sequence (DNA): TGTGCCAGCAGCTTAGTAGGAGGACAGGGTGCGGAAAAACTGTTTTTT. It is translated as CASSLVGGQGAEKLFF.